Listed below are T cell receptor beta chains from one sample, sequenced in a study of T-cell reconstitution after alpha-beta-depleted transplantation in children. TCRdb fed the PCR reads into MiXCR, producing one record per CDR3 protein. The sample yields approximately 520,000 distinct CDR3 sequences, about an eighth seen once. The sequencing here drew on PBMCs, mostly from graft donor cells, taken 180 days after TCRalphabeta/CD19-depleted stem cell transplant. The receptors shown here come from a female patient aged 2 to 10 who had a stem cell transplant for aplastic anemia, so the T cells may come from the graft donor. CDR3s include the opening cysteine and the closing phenylalanine or tryptophan. Each record gives: CDR3 DNA, CDR3 protein, J gene, V gene, D gene, clone size. The D gene is left open where the match is weak. The listing skips clone size in some rows; elsewhere it reads once, few, many or a size class.

DNA: TGTGCCAGCAGCCAAGGATGGGACAGGGGGATCCATGAGCAGTTCTTC
CDR3: CASSQGWDRGIHEQFF
J: TRBJ2-1
V: TRBV14
D: TRBD1
size: many

DNA: TGCAGTGCTAGGGGGCGGACAGGGGGGTACAATGAGCAGTTCTTC
CDR3: CSARGRTGGYNEQFF
J: TRBJ2-1
V: TRBV20-1
D: TRBD1
size: few

DNA: TGTGCCAGCTCACGCGTCACGGGACCAAGGGACCAGCCCCAGCATTTT
CDR3: CASSRVTGPRDQPQHF
J: TRBJ1-5
V: TRBV18
D: .
size: few

DNA: TGTGCCAGCAGCTTTGGACTAGCGGCTAGCACAGATACGCAGTATTTT
CDR3: CASSFGLAASTDTQYF
J: TRBJ2-3
V: TRBV7-9
D: TRBD2
size: .

DNA: TGTGCCAGCAGCTTTATCGGGAACAATGAGCAGTTCTTC
CDR3: CASSFIGNNEQFF
J: TRBJ2-1
V: TRBV7-9
D: .
size: few

DNA: TGTGCCAGCCGTCGACAGGGGAGGTACAATGAGCAGTTCTTC
CDR3: CASRRQGRYNEQFF
J: TRBJ2-1
V: TRBV5-6
D: TRBD1
size: few

DNA: TGTGCCAGCCGGGGTCTGGAGCTGTTTTTT
CDR3: CASRGLELFF
J: TRBJ2-2
V: TRBV7-2
D: .
size: .

DNA: TGTGCCAGCGGTTACACGGGGAACACTGAAGCTTTCTTT
CDR3: CASGYTGNTEAFF
J: TRBJ1-1
V: TRBV5-5
D: .
size: .

DNA: TGTGCCAGCAGCCCTATGGGCGCAGGGGGCTCCTACGAGCAGTACTTC
CDR3: CASSPMGAGGSYEQYF
J: TRBJ2-7
V: TRBV14
D: TRBD1
size: .

DNA: TGTGCCAGCAGCTTAGTAGGGGCTCAAGAGACCCAGTACTTC
CDR3: CASSLVGAQETQYF
J: TRBJ2-5
V: TRBV7-2
D: .
size: few

DNA: TGTGCCAGCACACAATGGGATGAGCAGTTCTTC
CDR3: CASTQWDEQFF
J: TRBJ2-1
V: TRBV6-2/TRBV6-3
D: .
size: .

DNA: TGTGCCACCAGCAGAGATTGGACAGGGGCCCGTGAGCAGTTCTTC
CDR3: CATSRDWTGAREQFF
J: TRBJ2-1
V: TRBV15
D: TRBD1
size: .

DNA: TGCGCCAGCAGCTCCGGGCAGGGATCAGAAGGGGCCAACGTCCTGACTTTC
CDR3: CASSSGQGSEGANVLTF
J: TRBJ2-6
V: TRBV5-1
D: .
size: few

DNA: TGTGCCAGCAGCCAATCGGGTTCTGGAAACACCATATATTTT
CDR3: CASSQSGSGNTIYF
J: TRBJ1-3
V: TRBV3-1
D: .
size: .

DNA: TGTGCCAGTAGTATAGCGGCGGCTACAGCTAACTATGGCTACACCTTC
CDR3: CASSIAAATANYGYTF
J: TRBJ1-2
V: TRBV19
D: .
size: .

DNA: TGTGCCAGCAGCCAAGCGACGGGAACCACAGATACGCAGTATTTT
CDR3: CASSQATGTTDTQYF
J: TRBJ2-3
V: TRBV14
D: .
size: .

DNA: TGTGCCAGCAGTGACAGGGTTTTTGGCTACACCTTC
CDR3: CASSDRVFGYTF
J: TRBJ1-2
V: TRBV2
D: .
size: few

DNA: TGTGCTAGTGGTTTAGGGCAACCTGGGGCCAACGTCCTGACTTTC
CDR3: CASGLGQPGANVLTF
J: TRBJ2-6
V: TRBV12-5
D: .
size: .

DNA: TGTGCCAGCAGTCCCAAAAACCCGGGGCTCCAAGAGACCCAGTACTTC
CDR3: CASSPKNPGLQETQYF
J: TRBJ2-5
V: TRBV12-3/TRBV12-4
D: .
size: many

DNA: TGCAGTGCCAGTCTCCCACTCCTAGCGACACCCACAGATACGCAGTATTTT
CDR3: CSASLPLLATPTDTQYF
J: TRBJ2-3
V: TRBV20-1
D: .
size: few

DNA: TGTGCCAGTAGACACTCTGGTTGGTGGACAGGGGGCAGTAGGAACACTGAAGCTTTCTTT
CDR3: CASRHSGWWTGGSRNTEAFF
J: TRBJ1-1
V: TRBV19
D: TRBD1
size: .

DNA: TGTGCCAGCAGTTTATGGTCTAGTAGTGGAGAGACCCAGTACTTC
CDR3: CASSLWSSSGETQYF
J: TRBJ2-5
V: TRBV27
D: .
size: many

DNA: TGTGCCAGCAGCCTCAGGGGTGGGGGCACAGATACGCAGTATTTT
CDR3: CASSLRGGGTDTQYF
J: TRBJ2-3
V: TRBV28
D: .
size: many

DNA: TGTGCCAGCAGCCAAGATAGAGCGGAACCTTACAATGAGCAGTTCTTC
CDR3: CASSQDRAEPYNEQFF
J: TRBJ2-1
V: TRBV3-1
D: .
size: .

DNA: TGTGCCAGCAGCGTAGCGGACCCGAACACCGGGGAGCTGTTTTTT
CDR3: CASSVADPNTGELFF
J: TRBJ2-2
V: TRBV9
D: .
size: many

DNA: TGTGCCAGCAGTCTAGCAGGGACAGGGGAAAGCAATCAGCCCCAGCATTTT
CDR3: CASSLAGTGESNQPQHF
J: TRBJ1-5
V: TRBV28
D: TRBD1
size: .

DNA: TGTGCCAGCAGTTATTGGGAACAGCTCTACGAGCAGTACTTC
CDR3: CASSYWEQLYEQYF
J: TRBJ2-7
V: TRBV6-5
D: .
size: .

DNA: TGCGCCAGCAGCTTCAGGGTATCAACGCTCCAAGAGACCCAGTACTTC
CDR3: CASSFRVSTLQETQYF
J: TRBJ2-5
V: TRBV5-1
D: .
size: .

DNA: TGCAGCGTTGAAGTTAGGGGGACATATGGGGCCAACGTCCTGACTTTC
CDR3: CSVEVRGTYGANVLTF
J: TRBJ2-6
V: TRBV29-1
D: .
size: few

DNA: TGTGCCAGCAGTCCAGAGAGGGACTCTGGAAACACCATATATTTT
CDR3: CASSPERDSGNTIYF
J: TRBJ1-3
V: TRBV28
D: .
size: many

DNA: TGTGCCACCAGCAGAGCGGCACCCAACACCGGGGAGCTGTTTTTT
CDR3: CATSRAAPNTGELFF
J: TRBJ2-2
V: TRBV15
D: .
size: few

DNA: TGTGCCAGCAGTTACTCCCGGCAGAAAGAAAAACTGTTTTTT
CDR3: CASSYSRQKEKLFF
J: TRBJ1-4
V: TRBV6-5
D: .
size: once

DNA: TGTGCCAGCAGCTTAGAGAGTCTGTGGGGTTCAACCTACGAGCAGTACTTC
CDR3: CASSLESLWGSTYEQYF
J: TRBJ2-7
V: TRBV7-6
D: .
size: .

DNA: TGTGCCAGCAGTGGGCGGGCCACGTTGGAGACCCAGTACTTC
CDR3: CASSGRATLETQYF
J: TRBJ2-5
V: TRBV12-3/TRBV12-4
D: .
size: .

DNA: TGTGCCACCAGCAGAGATGGGAGACAGGGGGACTACGAGCAGTACTTC
CDR3: CATSRDGRQGDYEQYF
J: TRBJ2-7
V: TRBV15
D: TRBD1
size: .

DNA: TGTGCCAGCAGCTTAAGGGGGTCGGGGACTAGCGGCGCGCAGTTCTTC
CDR3: CASSLRGSGTSGAQFF
J: TRBJ2-1
V: TRBV11-3
D: TRBD2
size: .

DNA: TGTGCCAGCAGCGCCCTGGGACTAGCCCCTAACCACGAGCAGTACTTC
CDR3: CASSALGLAPNHEQYF
J: TRBJ2-7
V: TRBV12-3/TRBV12-4
D: TRBD2
size: many

DNA: TGCAGTGCTAGCGGGACACAAGAGACCCAGTACTTC
CDR3: CSASGTQETQYF
J: TRBJ2-5
V: TRBV20-1
D: .
size: many

DNA: TGCGCCAGCAGCTCCGACAGGGGGCGAAACAATGAGCAGTTCTTC
CDR3: CASSSDRGRNNEQFF
J: TRBJ2-1
V: TRBV5-1
D: TRBD1
size: .

DNA: TGCGCCAGCAGCTTGATTGCAGGGGGTTACGAGCAGTACTTC
CDR3: CASSLIAGGYEQYF
J: TRBJ2-7
V: TRBV5-1
D: TRBD1
size: .

DNA: TGCAGTGCTAGAGCGGGGGGCGTTAACGGTGAGCAGTTCTTC
CDR3: CSARAGGVNGEQFF
J: TRBJ2-1
V: TRBV20-1
D: .
size: few

DNA: TGCAGTGCTCGAATGGGACAGGTGAGCTCCTACAATGAGCAGTTCTTC
CDR3: CSARMGQVSSYNEQFF
J: TRBJ2-1
V: TRBV20-1
D: TRBD1
size: few

DNA: TGCAGTGCTAGAGCGGACCTCACAGATACGCAGTATTTT
CDR3: CSARADLTDTQYF
J: TRBJ2-3
V: TRBV20-1
D: .
size: many

DNA: TGCAGTGCTAGGGTGCAGGGGGTAGGTAATCAGCCCCAGCATTTT
CDR3: CSARVQGVGNQPQHF
J: TRBJ1-5
V: TRBV20-1
D: TRBD1
size: .

DNA: TGCGCCAGCAGACAATCACCAGGGAGGACGAACACTGAAGCTTTCTTT
CDR3: CASRQSPGRTNTEAFF
J: TRBJ1-1
V: TRBV5-1
D: .
size: few

DNA: TGCAGCGTGGTGACTAGCAGAGGTATTACCGGGGAGCTGTTTTTT
CDR3: CSVVTSRGITGELFF
J: TRBJ2-2
V: TRBV29-1
D: TRBD2
size: .

DNA: TGTGCCAGCAGCCTAGGGCTAGCGGAACGCTACAATGAGCAGTTCTTC
CDR3: CASSLGLAERYNEQFF
J: TRBJ2-1
V: TRBV7-9
D: TRBD2
size: few

DNA: TGCGCCAGCACCCGGACAGGGGGTAGTGGAAACACCATATATTTT
CDR3: CASTRTGGSGNTIYF
J: TRBJ1-3
V: TRBV5-1
D: TRBD1
size: .

DNA: TGTGCCAGCAGCTTCTTCGGACAGTGGAACACCGGGGAGCTGTTTTTT
CDR3: CASSFFGQWNTGELFF
J: TRBJ2-2
V: TRBV11-2
D: .
size: .

DNA: TGTGCCAGCAGCCCAATGACTAGCGGGGTAGATACGCAGTATTTT
CDR3: CASSPMTSGVDTQYF
J: TRBJ2-3
V: TRBV7-2
D: TRBD2
size: few

DNA: TGCAGTGCTAGAGATCTCTCAGCGGGAGGAACCTACGAGCAGTACTTC
CDR3: CSARDLSAGGTYEQYF
J: TRBJ2-7
V: TRBV20-1
D: TRBD2
size: few

DNA: TGTGCCAGCAGCTTATATCGATGGTTTTCTATCCGGAACACCGGGGAGCTGTTTTTT
CDR3: CASSLYRWFSIRNTGELFF
J: TRBJ2-2
V: TRBV11-2
D: .
size: .

DNA: TGTGCTAGCACTTTAGGGGGCTACTACGAGCAGTACTTC
CDR3: CASTLGGYYEQYF
J: TRBJ2-7
V: TRBV7-2
D: TRBD1
size: .

DNA: TGTGCCACCAGTGAGGCCGGGACAGGGGGCGCGGTCTATGGCTACACCTTC
CDR3: CATSEAGTGGAVYGYTF
J: TRBJ1-2
V: TRBV24-1
D: TRBD1
size: few

DNA: TGCGCCAGCAGCTTGTTAAAAACAGGGAAGGTTGGCTACACCTTC
CDR3: CASSLLKTGKVGYTF
J: TRBJ1-2
V: TRBV5-1
D: .
size: few